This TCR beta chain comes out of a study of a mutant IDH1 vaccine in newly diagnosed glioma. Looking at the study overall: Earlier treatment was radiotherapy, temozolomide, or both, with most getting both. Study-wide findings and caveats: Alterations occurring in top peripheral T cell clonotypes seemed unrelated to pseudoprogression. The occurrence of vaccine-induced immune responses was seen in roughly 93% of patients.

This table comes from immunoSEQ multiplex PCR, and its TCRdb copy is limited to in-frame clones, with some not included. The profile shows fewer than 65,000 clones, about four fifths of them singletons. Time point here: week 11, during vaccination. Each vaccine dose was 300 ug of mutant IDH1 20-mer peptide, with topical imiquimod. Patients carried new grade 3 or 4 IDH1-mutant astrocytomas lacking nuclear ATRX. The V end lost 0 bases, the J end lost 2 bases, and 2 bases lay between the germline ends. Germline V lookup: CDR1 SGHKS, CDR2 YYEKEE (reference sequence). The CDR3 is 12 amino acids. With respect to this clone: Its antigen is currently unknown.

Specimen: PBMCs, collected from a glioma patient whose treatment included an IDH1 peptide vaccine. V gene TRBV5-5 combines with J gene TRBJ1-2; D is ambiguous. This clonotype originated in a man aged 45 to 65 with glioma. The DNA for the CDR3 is TGTGCCAGCAGCTTGGAAAACTATGGCTACACCTTC. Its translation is CASSLENYGYTF.